This entry features one T cell receptor beta chain sequence. A single count supports this clone. Its antigen remains unidentified. Per-base quality was not reported, and no clone a single base away is much larger than it. This entry comes from a study of shared T cell receptors in the human thymus (dated by TCRdb to 2020 to 2023). Background for the entire study: The study investigated the way shared, self-reactive T-cell receptor alpha chains are produced in the human thymus.

The method was the immunoSEQ multiplex PCR assay. As stored in TCRdb, this immuneACCESS dataset retains in-frame rearrangements with V and J assigned. A fraction of the clones does not appear; measured against another copy, unresolved V genes explain less than half of the discrepancy, and the remainder lacks a known reason. Counted in this sample were about 380,000 clones; around 95% of them appeared once. The top ten hold 0.015% to 0.025% of the sample. The trim is 0 bases for V and 5 bases for J, with a gap of 6 bases between the germline ends. CDR1 SGHNT and CDR2 YYREEE are derived from the germline V gene (reference sequence). Including the terminal cysteine and phenylalanine, the CDR3 comprises 13 residues. Solely the CDR3 DNA is kept, with 39 bases framed from the first base.

The specimen was thymocytes. This sequence uses TRBV5-4 and TRBJ1-5; TRBD1 is possibly the D segment (5 matching bases). This clonotype originated in a human donor. The CDR3: CASSLGGDQPQHF. The nucleotides read TGTGCCAGCAGCTTGGGGGGGGATCAGCCCCAGCATTTT. The entire variable domain, with the stretches around the CDR3 drawn from the reference TRBV5-4 and TRBJ1-5 proteins, is ETGVTQSPTHLIKTRGQQVTLRCSSQSGHNTVSWYQQALGQGPQFIFQYYREEENGRGNFPPRFSGLQFPNYSSELNVNALELDDSALYLCASSLGGDQPQHFGDGTRLSIL.